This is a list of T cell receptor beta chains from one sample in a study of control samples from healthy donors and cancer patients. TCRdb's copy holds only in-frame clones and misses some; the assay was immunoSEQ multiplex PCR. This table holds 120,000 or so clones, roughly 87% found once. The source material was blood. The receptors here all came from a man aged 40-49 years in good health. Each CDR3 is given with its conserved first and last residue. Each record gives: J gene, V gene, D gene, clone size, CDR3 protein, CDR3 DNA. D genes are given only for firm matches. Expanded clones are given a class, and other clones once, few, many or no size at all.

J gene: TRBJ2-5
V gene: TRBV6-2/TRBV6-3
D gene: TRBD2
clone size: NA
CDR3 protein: CASSYVAGGAQETQYF
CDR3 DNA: TGTGCCAGCAGTTACGTGGCGGGGGGGGCGCAAGAGACCCAGTACTTC

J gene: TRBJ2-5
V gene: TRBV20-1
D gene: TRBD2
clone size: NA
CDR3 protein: CSASPLRGNQETQYF
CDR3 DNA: TGCAGTGCTAGTCCGTTGCGGGGGAATCAAGAGACCCAGTACTTC

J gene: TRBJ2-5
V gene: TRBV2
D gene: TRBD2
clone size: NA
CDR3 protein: CASSDSAGGRETQYF
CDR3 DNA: TGTGCCAGCAGCGACTCAGCGGGGGGTCGGGAGACCCAGTACTTC

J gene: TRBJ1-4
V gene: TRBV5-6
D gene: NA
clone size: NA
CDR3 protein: CASSGPGPLWEKLFF
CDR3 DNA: TGTGCCAGCAGCGGCCCGGGACCCCTTTGGGAAAAACTGTTTTTT

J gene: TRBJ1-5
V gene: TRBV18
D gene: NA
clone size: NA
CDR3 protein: CASSEGHLSNPQHF
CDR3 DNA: TGTGCCAGCTCAGAAGGACACCTCTCGAATCCCCAGCATTTT

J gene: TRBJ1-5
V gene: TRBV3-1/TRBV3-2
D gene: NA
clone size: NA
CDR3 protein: CASSWSADQPQHF
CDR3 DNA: TGTGCCAGCAGTTGGTCCGCTGATCAGCCCCAGCATTTT

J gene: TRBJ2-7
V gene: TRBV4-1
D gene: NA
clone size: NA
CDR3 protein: CASSQDLTRETYEQYF
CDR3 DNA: TGCGCCAGCAGCCAAGATCTTACTAGAGAGACCTACGAGCAGTACTTC

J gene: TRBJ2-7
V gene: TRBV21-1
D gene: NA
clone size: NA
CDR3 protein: CASSLVNRGGQSSYEQYF
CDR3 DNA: TGTGCCAGCAGCTTAGTTAACAGGGGGGGACAAAGCTCCTACGAGCAGTACTTC

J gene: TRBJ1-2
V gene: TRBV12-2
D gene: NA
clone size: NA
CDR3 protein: CASRLARLPHYGYTF
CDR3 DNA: TGTGCAAGTCGCTTAGCACGATTACCTCACTATGGCTACACCTTC

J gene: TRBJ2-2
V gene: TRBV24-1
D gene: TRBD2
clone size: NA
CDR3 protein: CATGGLAGGTGELFF
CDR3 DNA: TGTGCCACCGGAGGGCTAGCGGGGGGCACCGGGGAGCTGTTTTTT

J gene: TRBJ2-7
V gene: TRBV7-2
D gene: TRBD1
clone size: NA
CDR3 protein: CASSFTGQETYEQYF
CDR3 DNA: TGTGCCAGCAGCTTTACCGGACAGGAAACCTACGAGCAGTACTTC

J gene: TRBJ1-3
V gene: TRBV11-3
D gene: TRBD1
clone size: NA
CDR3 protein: CASSSTGRVGNTIYF
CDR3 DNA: TGTGCCAGCAGCTCGACAGGGCGAGTAGGAAACACCATATATTTT

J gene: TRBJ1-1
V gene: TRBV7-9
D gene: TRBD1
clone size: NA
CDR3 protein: CASSGQGVLTEAFF
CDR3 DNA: TGTGCCAGCAGCGGACAGGGGGTTCTTACTGAAGCTTTCTTT

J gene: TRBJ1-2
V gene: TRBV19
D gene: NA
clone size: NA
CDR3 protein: CASSLYSEGYTF
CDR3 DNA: TGTGCCAGTAGCCTATACTCTGAAGGCTACACCTTC

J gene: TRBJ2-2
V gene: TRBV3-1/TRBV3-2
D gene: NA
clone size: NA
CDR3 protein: CASSQDPAPYSTGELFF
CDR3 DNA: TGTGCCAGCAGCCAAGATCCCGCACCTTACTCTACGGGGGAGCTGTTTTTT

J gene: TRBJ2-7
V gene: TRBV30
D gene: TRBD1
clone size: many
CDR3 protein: CAWSAGTAFLEQYF
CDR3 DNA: TGTGCCTGGAGCGCAGGGACAGCATTCCTCGAGCAGTACTTC